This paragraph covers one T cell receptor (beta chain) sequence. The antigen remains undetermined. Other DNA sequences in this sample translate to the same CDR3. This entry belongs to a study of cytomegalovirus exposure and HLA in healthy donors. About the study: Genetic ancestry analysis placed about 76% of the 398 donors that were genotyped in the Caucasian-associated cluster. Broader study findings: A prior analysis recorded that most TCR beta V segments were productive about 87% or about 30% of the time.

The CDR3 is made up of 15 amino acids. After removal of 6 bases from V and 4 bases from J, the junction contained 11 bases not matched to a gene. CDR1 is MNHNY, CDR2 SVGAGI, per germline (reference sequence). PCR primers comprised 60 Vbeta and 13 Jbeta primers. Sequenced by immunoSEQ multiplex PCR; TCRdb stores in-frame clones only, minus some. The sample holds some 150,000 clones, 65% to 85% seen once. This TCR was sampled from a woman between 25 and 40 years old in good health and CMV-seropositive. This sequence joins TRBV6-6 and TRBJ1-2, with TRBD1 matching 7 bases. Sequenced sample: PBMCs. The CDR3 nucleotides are TGTGCCAGCAGCTACATGGCACAGGGGCTCTATGGCTACACCTTC. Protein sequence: CASSYMAQGLYGYTF.